Listed here is a single T cell receptor (beta chain). V lost 4 bases and J lost 6; bases outside the gene matches: 0. Germline lookup yields CDR1 WNHNN and CDR2 SYGVQD (reference sequence). This CDR3 contains 12 residues. The data were obtained in a study of blood T cell repertoires in COVID-19. Libraries were prepared by immunoSEQ multiplex PCR; TCRdb keeps only in-frame clonotypes and omits some of them. This sample carries roughly 290,000 clones, 70% to 90% of them seen once, and the ten largest clones take around 7.8%. Sequencing input: peripheral blood. The chain employs TRBV10-1 and TRBJ2-7; 10 positions match TRBD1. The TCR sequence derives from a woman between 50 and 59 years old who had recovered from COVID-19. The CDR3 loop reads CASSGTGGEQYF. CDR3 DNA sequence: TGCGCCAGCAGTGGGACAGGGGGCGAGCAGTACTTC.